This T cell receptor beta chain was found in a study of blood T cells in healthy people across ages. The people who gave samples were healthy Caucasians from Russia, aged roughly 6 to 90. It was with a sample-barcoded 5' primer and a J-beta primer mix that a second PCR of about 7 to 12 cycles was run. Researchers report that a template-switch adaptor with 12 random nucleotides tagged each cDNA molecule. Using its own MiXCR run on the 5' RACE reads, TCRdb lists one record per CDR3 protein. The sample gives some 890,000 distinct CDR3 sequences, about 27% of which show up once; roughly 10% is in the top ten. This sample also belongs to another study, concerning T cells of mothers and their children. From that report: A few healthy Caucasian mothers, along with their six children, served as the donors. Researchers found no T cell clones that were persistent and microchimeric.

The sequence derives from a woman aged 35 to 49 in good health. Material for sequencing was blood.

Here the CDR3 reads CASSSRTILGTEAFF. The CDR3 DNA reads as TGTGCCAGCAGCTCCCGGACCATACTCGGCACTGAAGCTTTCTTT. This chain connects TRBV7-2 to TRBJ1-1; D call uncertain. The CDR3 has 15 amino acids. Germline lookup yields CDR1 SGHTA and CDR2 FQGNSA. Trimming stripped 4 bases from V and 4 bases from J, with 16 bases between.